This T cell receptor (beta chain) was sequenced during a study of T-cell memory formation after mild COVID-19 (dated by TCRdb to the early 2020s). At the level of the whole study: TCR sequence clusters from the two donors were found to be largely donor specific. In two donors, T-cell clones that expanded and contracted after mild COVID-19 were followed by sequencing TCRalpha and TCRbeta repertoires longitudinally. Two young, previously healthy adult volunteers, one female and one male, were included in the cohort. What the work shows at the level of the full study, not this receptor alone: From day 15 to 85, contracting clones showed balanced CD4/CD8 phenotypes, whereas a second wave of clones that expanded from day 15 to 37 leaned towards CD4+. Some responding clones were detected in pre-infection memory, which suggested that pre-existing cross-reactive memory T cells had joined the SARS-CoV-2 response. Only two mild cases were covered by the study, and larger cohorts that include severe cases with pre-infection samples were considered necessary. Contracting CD4+ clones were found mainly in CM and EM memory subsets, while CD8+ clones were enriched in EMRA. SARS-CoV-2 specificity was not confirmed for the second-wave clones peaking on day 37.

Cut back by 4 bases and 7 bases, the V and J ends lie 4 bases apart. The CDR3 numbers 11 residues from cysteine through phenylalanine. The sequence is cut down to CDR3 DNA, 33 bases in frame from base 1. Sequenced using an Illumina NovaSeq 6000. cDNA libraries for TCRalpha and TCRbeta were prepared by 5'RACE using constant-segment primers, with sample barcodes and unique molecular identifiers added. Trizol reagent was used to extract RNA from every sample. The libraries were amplified in two PCR steps, and the second step added a second sample barcode and Illumina TruSeq adapters. Sequencing of the libraries was done on an Illumina NovaSeq, producing 2 x 150 bp paired-end reads. In the authors' own workflow: The reads were demultiplexed and collapsed into UMI-guided consensus sequences using migec v1.2.7. Using mixcr v2.1.11, the UMI consensuses were aligned to TRA and TRB V and J templates and assembled into clonotypes. A clonotype was counted as expanded or contracted only if both edgeR and NoisET called the change significant, with noise models trained on biological replicates. For edgeR calls, a false discovery rate-adjusted p below 0.01 and a log2 fold-change threshold of 1 were applied. As an exploratory analysis of dynamics, PCA with hierarchical clustering was applied to max-normalized trajectories of the 1000 most abundant clonotypes. Separately sequenced CD4+ and CD8+ repertoires were used to assign a CD4 or CD8 phenotype to each responding clone. TCRdb reran the public reads through fastp at Q25 and MiXCR, keeping productive beta chains. One record per CDR3 amino acid sequence lists the most common genes and DNA. These V and J calls are TCRdb output, not the study's own analysis. The sample data list about 620,000 distinct CDR3 sequences, and under 20% of these were observed just once. Around 13% of the sample goes to the ten largest clones.

Details on this clonotype: Its cognate antigen has yet to be identified. No qualities accompany the bases; no much larger clone lies one base away.

Ficoll-Paque density gradient centrifugation was used to isolate PBMCs. The V and J genes are TRBV12-3 or TRBV12-4 and TRBJ2-2, with the D gene call left open. The clonotype originates from an adult woman who had mild COVID-19 (a few samples of this study predate the infection). The sample titles of this study are shuffled in the database, so cell type and time point are left out; the donor was told from shared clones. The sample consisted of PBMCs or a T cell subset sorted from them (not recorded which). CDR3 region: CASSWGGELFF. In nucleotides, the sequence is TGTGCCAGCAGTTGGGGCGGGGAGCTGTTTTTT.